This is a list of T cell receptor beta chains from one sample in a study. Each CDR3 protein is one row after TCRdb ran MiXCR on the 5' RACE reads. The sample lists about 34,000 distinct CDR3 sequences, 26% occurring once. The material sequenced was naive CD4+ T cells sorted from a lymph node. These receptors were taken from a female donor with breast cancer. Both conserved end residues are part of each CDR3. D genes are given only for firm matches. Part of the rows lack a size; the others show once, few, many or a class for expanded clones.

j_call clone_size v_call cdr3_length d_call cdr3_aa cdr3_nt
TRBJ2-1 many TRBV7-9 15 TRBD2 CASSPTALAVNEQFF TGTGCCAGCAGCCCCACAGCGCTAGCGGTTAATGAGCAGTTCTTC
TRBJ1-5 - TRBV21-1 17 - CASGKHQVGASNQPQHF TGTGCCAGCGGCAAACACCAAGTTGGCGCCTCCAATCAGCCCCAGCATTTT
TRBJ2-5 - TRBV12-3/TRBV12-4 13 - CASSLGVQETQYF TGTGCCAGCAGTTTGGGGGTTCAAGAGACCCAGTACTTC
TRBJ2-7 - TRBV10-1 13 TRBD1 CASSVQGSYEQYF TGCGCCAGCAGTGTACAGGGGTCCTACGAGCAGTACTTC
TRBJ2-4 medium-sized TRBV4-1 15 - CASSPVGSGKNIQYF TGCGCCAGCAGCCCCGTGGGGAGCGGGAAAAACATTCAGTACTTC
TRBJ2-5 many TRBV12-3/TRBV12-4 15 TRBD1 CASSRGQGRRETQYF TGTGCCAGCAGCCGAGGACAGGGAAGGAGGGAGACCCAGTACTTC
TRBJ2-3 - TRBV5-4 12 - CASSLGSEAQYF TGTGCCAGCAGCTTGGGCTCCGAGGCGCAGTATTTT
TRBJ2-1 few TRBV24-1 17 - CATSNDESVTSYNEQFF TGTGCCACCAGTAACGACGAAAGCGTGACCTCCTACAATGAGCAGTTCTTC
TRBJ1-1 few TRBV2 14 - CASSEGQFASEAFF TGTGCCAGCAGTGAAGGACAGTTTGCATCCGAAGCTTTCTTT
TRBJ2-7 - TRBV18 13 TRBD1 CASAREQGAEQYF TGTGCCAGCGCAAGAGAACAGGGGGCCGAGCAGTACTTC
TRBJ2-2 - TRBV24-1 16 TRBD2 CATGDPGTSRSGELFF TGTGCCACCGGTGATCCGGGGACTAGCAGGTCCGGGGAGCTGTTTTTT
TRBJ2-7 - TRBV27 14 TRBD2 CASSPGTGREEQYF TGTGCCAGCAGTCCCGGGACTGGGCGGGAGGAGCAGTACTTC
TRBJ2-7 - TRBV5-1 13 - CASSPYRAYEQYF TGCGCCAGCAGCCCTTATCGAGCCTACGAGCAGTACTTC
TRBJ1-1 - TRBV18 13 - CASSPGQNTEAFF TGTGCCAGCTCACCCGGACAGAACACTGAAGCTTTCTTT
TRBJ2-1 - TRBV11-2 16 TRBD2 CASSLAGGPPGNEQFF TGTGCCAGCAGCTTAGCGGGAGGGCCCCCCGGCAATGAGCAGTTCTTC
TRBJ2-3 once TRBV5-6 19 TRBD2 CASSSEGTSGGPGTDTQYF TGTGCCAGCAGCTCGGAGGGGACTAGCGGGGGGCCTGGCACAGATACGCAGTATTTT
TRBJ1-5 few TRBV6-2/TRBV6-3 15 - CASSPSLGYNQPQHF TGTGCCAGCAGTCCCTCGTTGGGGTACAATCAGCCCCAGCATTTT
TRBJ2-1 few TRBV27 15 - CASSSDRSSYNEQFF TGTGCCAGCAGTTCGGACCGCAGCTCCTACAATGAGCAGTTCTTC
TRBJ2-3 many TRBV7-3 14 - CASSLSGGTDTQYF TGTGCCAGCAGCTTATCGGGGGGCACAGATACGCAGTATTTT
TRBJ1-4 medium-sized TRBV9 16 TRBD1 CASSAGGQGASEKLFF TGTGCCAGCAGCGCGGGAGGACAGGGGGCGAGTGAAAAACTGTTTTTT
TRBJ1-5 few TRBV7-6 14 TRBD1 CASSRQGYGQPQHF TGTGCCAGCAGCCGACAGGGTTACGGACAGCCCCAGCATTTT
TRBJ2-5 - TRBV4-1 15 TRBD1 CASSHAHRGLGTQYF TGCGCCAGCAGCCACGCTCACAGGGGGCTAGGGACCCAGTACTTC
TRBJ1-1 - TRBV5-1 14 - CASSQGTGNTEALF TGCGCCAGCAGCCAAGGTACAGGGAACACTGAAGCTCTCTTT
TRBJ2-6 - TRBV7-9 15 TRBD1 CASSSTGAGANVLTF TGTGCCAGCAGTTCAACAGGGGCTGGGGCCAACGTCCTGACTTTC
TRBJ2-2 few TRBV7-3 16 - CASSLGAQSGSGELFF TGTGCCAGCAGCTTGGGTGCGCAGAGTGGTAGCGGGGAGCTGTTTTTT
TRBJ1-1 once TRBV7-6 13 - CASSLLRGTEALF TGTGCCAGCAGCTTACTTCGGGGCACTGAAGCTCTCTTT
TRBJ2-2 - TRBV9 12 - CASSVASGELFF TGTGCCAGCAGCGTAGCTAGCGGGGAGCTGTTTTTT
TRBJ1-6 - TRBV12-3/TRBV12-4 15 - CASSSNGGVNSPLHF TGTGCCAGCAGTTCGAATGGCGGAGTTAATTCACCCCTCCACTTT
TRBJ2-7 many TRBV10-3 13 - CAISESGYHEQYF TGTGCCATCAGTGAGTCGGGTTACCACGAGCAGTACTTC
TRBJ2-5 medium-sized TRBV7-2 14 - CASSRGHYGETQYF TGTGCCAGCAGCAGGGGACATTATGGAGAGACCCAGTACTTC
TRBJ2-7 few TRBV5-1 17 TRBD2 CASSPTGTSGIIYEQYF TGCGCCAGCAGTCCCACCGGAACTAGCGGGATAATATACGAGCAGTACTTC
TRBJ1-1 - TRBV7-9 12 - CASKNGFTEAFF TGTGCCAGCAAGAACGGGTTCACTGAAGCTTTCTTT
TRBJ2-1 - TRBV7-2 13 - CASSFSSGNEQFF TGTGCCAGCAGCTTCAGTTCAGGCAATGAGCAGTTCTTC
TRBJ2-7 few TRBV6-2/TRBV6-3 13 - CASRPVGPDEQYF TGTGCCAGCAGGCCGGTGGGCCCGGACGAGCAGTACTTC
TRBJ2-1 - TRBV2 11 TRBD1 CASGATGRQFF TGTGCCAGCGGCGCGACAGGGAGGCAGTTCTTC
TRBJ1-5 few TRBV30 12 - CAWSEENQPQHF TGTGCCTGGAGCGAGGAAAATCAGCCCCAGCATTTT
TRBJ2-1 once TRBV20-1 16 - CSASSPGRSSYNEQFF TGCAGTGCTAGCTCACCAGGGCGGAGCTCCTACAATGAGCAGTTCTTC